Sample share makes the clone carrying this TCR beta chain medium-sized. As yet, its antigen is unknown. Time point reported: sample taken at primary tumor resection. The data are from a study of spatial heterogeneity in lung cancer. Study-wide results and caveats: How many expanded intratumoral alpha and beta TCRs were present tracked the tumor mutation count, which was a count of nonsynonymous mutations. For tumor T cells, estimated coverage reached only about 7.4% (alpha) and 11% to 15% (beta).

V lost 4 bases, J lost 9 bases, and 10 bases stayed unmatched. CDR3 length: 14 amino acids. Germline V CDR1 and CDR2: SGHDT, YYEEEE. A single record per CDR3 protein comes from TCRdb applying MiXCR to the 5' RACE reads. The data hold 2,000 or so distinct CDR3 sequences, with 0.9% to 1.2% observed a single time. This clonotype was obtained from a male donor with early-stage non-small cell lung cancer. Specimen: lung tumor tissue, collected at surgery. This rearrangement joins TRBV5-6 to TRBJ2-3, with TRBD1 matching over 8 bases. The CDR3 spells CASSPDRGESTQYF. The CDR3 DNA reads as TGTGCCAGCAGCCCCGACAGGGGAGAATCGACGCAGTATTTT.